These 21 T cell receptor beta chains originate from one sample sequenced in a study of Ad26.COV2.S vaccination and SARS-CoV-2 variants. This sample's treatment: 15 to 20 received Ad26.COV2.S at low or high dose, single or two shots; about 5 received placebo; per-sample allocation not given. Specimens were obtained on day 63 following the first vaccine or placebo injection. Profiled with immunoSEQ multiplex PCR; TCRdb holds only in-frame clones, not every one. The table includes 380,000 or so clones, 88% detected once. The sequencing used peripheral blood, collected in a trial of Ad26.COV2.S vaccine versus placebo. The receptors here all came from a person between 18 and 59 years old who received the Ad26.COV2.S COVID-19 vaccine or a placebo.

This clone was counted once. The chain recombines TRBV27 with TRBJ1-1, with D possibly matching TRBD1 (5 bases). V lost 2 bases, J lost 5 bases, and 15 bases lay in between. This CDR3 is 15 amino acids long. The germline V gene encodes CDR1 MNHEY and CDR2 SMNVEV (reference sequence). The CDR3 sequence: CASSLTQGGVTEAFF. As DNA, the CDR3 is TGTGCCAGCAGTTTAACTCAGGGAGGGGTTACTGAAGCTTTCTTT.

The genes are TRBV15 and TRBJ2-1; the match to TRBD1 covers 8 bases. The CDR3 is 15 amino acids. Germline V gene sequence: CDR1 LNHNV, CDR2 YYDKDF (reference sequence). V shed 7 bases, J shed 1 base, and the junction held 6 bases outside the gene matches. CDR3 residues: CATNPDRGSYNEQFF. The CDR3 nucleotides are TGTGCCACCAACCCTGACAGGGGTTCCTACAATGAGCAGTTCTTC.

This chain joins TRBV30 and TRBJ1-6, with 9 nucleotides matching TRBD1. This CDR3 is built from 14 residues. Trimming at V came to 0 bases and at J to 7 bases, leaving 1 base not matched to a gene. The germline CDR1 and CDR2 sequences are GTSNPN and SVGIG (reference sequence). The CDR3 DNA reads as TGTGCCTGGAGTGTCGGGACAGGGAATTCACCCCTCCACTTT. Translated, it gives CAWSVGTGNSPLHF.

The V gene is TRBV29-1, the J gene TRBJ2-2, with TRBD2 as a possible D gene (6 bases). The V end lost 2 bases, the J end lost 4 bases, and 11 bases lay between the germline ends. The CDR3 has 14 amino acids. The germline CDR1 and CDR2 sequences are SQVTM and ANQGSEA. Here the CDR3 DNA reads TGCAGCGTTGAACGGCGGGGTGGCACCGGGGAGCTGTTTTTT. Its translation: CSVERRGGTGELFF.

This clone has a single count. The CDR3 DNA follows: TGTGCCAGCAGTCCCGCCTTTATACTCCGGGACGGACATGGCTACACCTTC. Amino acids: CASSPAFILRDGHGYTF. The V gene is TRBV6-6, the J gene TRBJ1-2; the D gene is possibly TRBD1 (5 bases). Trimming stripped 5 bases from V and 6 bases from J, with 25 bases between. CDR1 is MNHNY, CDR2 SVGAGI, per germline (reference sequence). The CDR3 runs to 17 residues.

The rearrangement links TRBV7-8 to TRBJ2-5, with D unresolved. V dropped 4 bases and J dropped 4 bases, with 10 bases sitting between them. Germline-derived CDR1 and CDR2 are SGHVS and FQNEAQ. The CDR3 consists of 13 residues. The CDR3 loop is CASSSSRGETQYF. The DNA for the CDR3 is TGTGCCAGCAGCTCTTCAAGAGGAGAGACCCAGTACTTC.

The chain uses TRBV7-3 and TRBJ2-7; either TRBD1 or TRBD2 may fit D (5 bases each). CDR1 is SGHTA, CDR2 FQGTGA, per germline. CDR3 length equals 15 residues. V lost 0 bases and J lost 3, with 12 bases in between. CDR3 amino acids: CASSLTRDPGYEQYF. As DNA, the CDR3 is TGTGCCAGCAGCTTAACCCGGGACCCTGGCTACGAGCAGTACTTC.

The chain's CDR3 is CAVAGGKDEQFF. As DNA, the CDR3 is TGTGCTGTAGCGGGAGGTAAAGATGAGCAGTTCTTC. This rearrangement joins TRBV10-3 to TRBJ2-1; 10 bases are a match to TRBD2. The CDR3 spans 12 residues. The germline V gene encodes CDR1 ENHRY and CDR2 SYGVKD.

CDR3 sequence: CASSITQEGYGYTF. CDR3 DNA: TGTGCCAGTAGTATAACTCAGGAGGGCTATGGCTACACCTTC. J is TRBJ1-2 and V is TRBV19; D gene unclear. Germline V gene data show CDR1 as LNHDA and CDR2 as SQIVND (reference sequence). The V and J ends lost 2 bases and 4 bases respectively, with 11 bases between them. This CDR3 is 14 amino acids long.

This clone was seen just once. The chain recombines TRBV14 with TRBJ2-1; 10 positions agree with TRBD2. Germline CDR1 SGHDN, CDR2 FVKESK. The CDR3 consists of 21 residues. V gave up 1 base and J gave up 2 bases; unmatched junction bases: 17. CDR3: CASSQGVVLAGNEGTYNEQFF. CDR3 nucleotide sequence: TGTGCCAGCAGCCAAGGTGTTGTACTAGCGGGAAATGAAGGCACCTACAATGAGCAGTTCTTC.

The chain employs TRBV5-1 and TRBJ2-7; D perhaps matches TRBD1 (5 bases). V gave up 4 bases and J gave up 3 bases, with 17 bases separating them. The CDR3 is made up of 15 amino acids. The germline gives CDR1 SGHRS, CDR2 YFSETQ. The CDR3 loop is CASSPDSTSYYEQYF. The CDR3 coding sequence is TGCGCCAGCAGCCCTGACAGTACCTCATACTACGAGCAGTACTTC.

The V and J genes are TRBV5-1 and TRBJ1-3; the D gene is possibly TRBD1 (6 bases). With 4 bases removed from V and 2 bases from J, the gap between germline ends came to 7 bases. This CDR3 is 13 amino acids long. Germline V gene data show CDR1 as SGHRS and CDR2 as YFSETQ. The CDR3 DNA is TGCGCCAGCAGCAGGGGGACTGGAAACACCATATATTTT. This encodes CASSRGTGNTIYF.

The V gene is TRBV4-3, the J gene TRBJ1-3, with unresolved D. Germline V gene lookup returns CDR1 LGHNA and CDR2 YSLEER. The CDR3 has 18 residues. V gave up 0 bases and J gave up 3 bases, with 18 bases separating them. The chain's CDR3 is CASSQDFSAGVGGNTIYF. As DNA, the CDR3 is TGCGCCAGCAGCCAAGACTTTTCTGCGGGAGTTGGTGGAAACACCATATATTTT.

The chain joins TRBV14 to TRBJ2-3; 9 bases are shared with TRBD2. With 3 bases clipped from V and 2 bases from J, the junction kept 0 bases outside the gene matches. The CDR3 is 14 amino acids. Germline assignment: CDR1 SGHDN and CDR2 FVKESK. CDR3 sequence (DNA): TGTGCCAGCAGCCAGGGACTAGCCACAGATACGCAGTATTTT. Translated: CASSQGLATDTQYF.

The table lists this clone with a few counts. The chain uses TRBV5-5 and TRBJ1-1; D unresolved. V shed 4 bases and J shed 7 bases, with 11 bases lying between them. Germline V lookup: CDR1 SGHKS, CDR2 YYEKEE (reference sequence). There are 12 residues in the CDR3. Here the CDR3 DNA reads TGTGCCAGCAGCAACGAGCGGTTTGAAGCTTTCTTT. Protein: CASSNERFEAFF.

This chain joins TRBV20-1 and TRBJ1-2; D call uncertain. The CDR3 covers 13 residues. CDR1 and CDR2 (germline): DFQATT, SNEGSKA (reference sequence). Trimming stripped 3 bases from V and 4 bases from J, with 12 bases between. CDR3 in amino acids: CSASKTQTYGYTF. For the CDR3, the DNA is TGCAGTGCTAGTAAGACACAGACCTATGGCTACACCTTC.

The chain combines TRBV6-6 with TRBJ1-2, with TRBD1 matching 12 bases. The V and J ends lost 5 bases and 4 bases, in that order; junction bases with no gene match: 14. This CDR3 has 18 residues. The germline V gene encodes CDR1 MNHNY and CDR2 SVGAGI (reference sequence). The CDR3 loop is CASSPVRDRGQGIYGYTF. CDR3 in DNA: TGTGCCAGCAGTCCGGTCCGGGACAGGGGGCAGGGGATCTATGGCTACACCTTC.

The V call is TRBV15, the J call TRBJ2-5; D ambiguous. The germline gives CDR1 LNHNV, CDR2 YYDKDF (reference sequence). Trimming shortened V by 0 bases and J by 5 bases, and 7 bases separated the two germline ends. CDR3 length: 13 amino acids. CDR3 region: CATSRDQEETQYF. The CDR3 bases are TGTGCCACCAGCAGAGATCAGGAGGAGACCCAGTACTTC.

This rearrangement joins TRBV5-1 to TRBJ1-2; D perhaps matches TRBD1 (5 bases). This CDR3 region has 14 residues. Trimming removed 5 bases at V and 2 bases at J, with 13 bases between. Germline assignment: CDR1 SGHRS and CDR2 YFSETQ. CDR3 region: CASRQVSRNYGYTF. CDR3 coding DNA: TGCGCCAGCAGACAGGTTAGTCGGAACTATGGCTACACCTTC. Filled out from reference TRBV5-1 and TRBJ1-2, the complete variable domain reads KAGVTQTPRYLIKTRGQQVTLSCSPISGHRSVSWYQQTPGQGLQFLFEYFSETQRNKGNFPGRFSGRQFSNSRSEMNVSTLELGDSALYLCASRQVSRNYGYTFGSGTRLTVV.

The V gene is TRBV2, the J gene TRBJ2-1, with 8 bases that match TRBD2. CDR1 SNHLY and CDR2 FYNNEI come from the germline V gene. The CDR3 length is 21 residues. The ends lost 1 base at V and 10 bases at J; junction bases unmatched: 27. CDR3 sequence reads: CASSEGWDGRAPRSLTGEQFF. The CDR3 DNA sequence: TGTGCCAGCAGTGAAGGATGGGACGGGAGGGCCCCAAGGAGCCTTACAGGGGAGCAGTTCTTC.

The CDR3 DNA sequence: TGCGCCAGCAGCCAAGGACAGGGCCCTTATCGGCCCGGGGAGACCCAGTACTTC. It is translated as CASSQGQGPYRPGETQYF. This sequence joins TRBV4-1 and TRBJ2-5; 7 nucleotides line up with TRBD1. From germline, CDR1 is MGHRA and CDR2 YSYEKL. V shed 1 base and J 5 bases; nucleotides not matched to a gene: 16. CDR3 length equals 18 residues.